Following are 18 T cell receptor beta chains from one sample sequenced in a study of shared clonotypes between healthy human individuals. Naive CD8 cells, CD45RO-negative and positively selected for CCR7, excluded terminally differentiated effector memory CD45RA+ cells. Profiled with immunoSEQ multiplex PCR; TCRdb holds only in-frame clones, not every one. The sample yields approximately 2,200,000 clones, around 93% seen once. The sample taken for sequencing was naive CD8+ T cells from PBMCs. These receptors were collected from a man aged 18 to 35 in good health. Some clones in this sample may be carry-over from other donors' samples.

On this clone itself: Other DNA sequences in the same sample also yield this CDR3. The chain recombines TRBV7-9 with TRBJ2-7, with D maybe TRBD1 (6 bases). Germline CDR1 is SEHNR and CDR2 is FQNEAQ (reference sequence). Trimming took off 3 bases at V and 2 bases at J, with 11 bases between the two ends. The CDR3 totals 14 residues. CDR3 in DNA: TGTGCCAGCAGCTTGACAGGTCCTACCTACGAGCAGTACTTC. It translates to CASSLTGPTYEQYF. The entire variable domain, with the rest obtained from reference TRBV7-9 and TRBJ2-7, is as follows: DTGVSQNPRHKITKRGQNVTFRCDPISEHNRLYWYRQTLGQGPEFLTYFQNEAQLEKSRLLSDRFSAERPKGSFSTLEIQRTEQGDSAMYLCASSLTGPTYEQYFGPGTRLTVT.

The V call is TRBV11-2, the J call TRBJ2-7, with a weak D call TRBD1 (6 bases). The CDR3 has 16 residues. CDR1 is SGHAT, CDR2 FQNNGV, per germline. V gave up 6 bases and J gave up 0 bases, with 18 bases separating them. Here the CDR3 reads CASRTQDRFISYEQYF. The CDR3 nucleotides are TGTGCCAGCAGGACACAGGACAGATTCATCTCCTACGAGCAGTACTTC.

This clone was counted only a few times. The gene calls are TRBV12-5 and TRBJ2-1; D is unresolved. The CDR3 extends over 11 amino acids. CDR1 and CDR2 from the germline V gene are LGHNT and FRNRAP. The CDR3 bases are TGTTTCCCCCGGCAGAACAATGAGCAGTTCTTC. This translates into CFPRQNNEQFF.

The rearrangement links TRBV28 to TRBJ2-5; a possible D gene is TRBD2 (5 bases). The CDR3 totals 12 residues. Germline CDR1 MDHEN, CDR2 SYDVKM. V gave up 5 bases and J gave up 5 bases, with 9 bases separating them. The CDR3 coding sequence is TGTGCCAGCAGTACCCCGGGGGAGACCCAGTACTTC. Protein: CASSTPGETQYF.

The genes are TRBV19 and TRBJ1-1; 11 bases align to TRBD1. Germline CDR1 reads LNHDA; CDR2 reads SQIVND (reference sequence). The CDR3 has 16 residues. Trimming cost V 5 bases and J 4 bases; bases outside gene matches: 9. CDR3 in DNA: TGTGCCAGTAGTCCCTGGACAGGGGGCCTTGTCACTGAAGCTTTCTTT. Its protein is CASSPWTGGLVTEAFF.

The rearrangement uses TRBV4-3 and TRBJ1-2; TRBD1 agrees at 9 bases. The CDR3 covers 15 residues. Losses at the gene ends were 0 bases for V and 2 bases for J; bases not matched to a gene: 1. Germline CDR1 and CDR2: LGHNA and YSLEER. As DNA, the CDR3 is TGCGCCAGCAGCCAAGAGACAGGGGGGAACTATGGCTACACCTTC. It is translated as CASSQETGGNYGYTF.

Here the CDR3 DNA reads TGTGCCATCAGTGAGTCGAGGGACCAAGAGACCCAGTACTTC. It codes for CAISESRDQETQYF. The chain carries TRBV10-3 and TRBJ2-5, with a weak D call TRBD2 (5 bases). The V end lost 0 bases, the J end lost 0 bases, and 5 bases lay between the germline ends. The CDR3 covers 14 residues. Germline assignment: CDR1 ENHRY and CDR2 SYGVKD.

About this clone itself: Other DNA sequences in this sample translate to the same CDR3. V usage is TRBV9 and J usage is TRBJ2-1, with 12 bases identical to TRBD2. Germline V gene data show CDR1 as SGDLS and CDR2 as YYNGEE. Trimming removed 3 bases from V and 5 bases from J; junction bases left unmatched: 3. This CDR3 spans 15 amino acids. CDR3 amino acids: CASSALAGGHNEQFF. The CDR3 region has the DNA TGTGCCAGCAGCGCACTAGCGGGAGGCCACAATGAGCAGTTCTTC.

The chain recombines TRBV27 with TRBJ1-2; D unclear. In germline, CDR1 is MNHEY, CDR2 SMNVEV (reference sequence). V lost 4 bases, J lost 4 bases, and 13 bases lay in between. This CDR3 region has 14 residues. In DNA, the CDR3 is TGTGCCAGCAGTTCACGGCATATAACCTATGGCTACACCTTC. Translation gives CASSSRHITYGYTF.

This clone was seen only a few times. The rearrangement joins TRBV4-3 to TRBJ1-1; D is unresolved. CDR3 length: 14 residues. Per germline, CDR1 LGHNA and CDR2 YSLEER. V shed 0 bases and J shed 4 bases, with 9 bases lying between them. The CDR3 DNA reads as TGCGCCAGCAGCCAAGATGGCAGGAGCACTGAAGCTTTCTTT. The encoded protein is CASSQDGRSTEAFF.

This clone was seen once. An end of the junction differs from the germline gene, which may be a read error. The gene calls are TRBV29-1 and TRBJ2-2, with TRBD2 matching 7 bases. This CDR3 has 13 amino acids. Germline lookup yields CDR1 SQVTM and CDR2 ANQGSEA. The CDR3 DNA reads as TGCAGCGTTGAAGATCCCCATGGGGGGGGGCTGTTTTTT. This gives the protein CSVEDPHGGGLFF.

The chain employs TRBV27 and TRBJ2-1; D unclear. Deletions cut 5 bases from V and 0 bases from J, with 11 bases between. CDR1 is MNHEY and CDR2 is SMNVEV in the germline V gene (reference sequence). The length of the CDR3 is 15 residues. As DNA, the CDR3 is TGTGCCAGCAGTCCGCGGCTCCGCTCCTACAATGAGCAGTTCTTC. Protein product: CASSPRLRSYNEQFF.

CDR3 sequence (DNA): TGCGCCAGCAGTGAGTATTCCAGTCTAGCGGGAGGGCCACGAAATGAGCAGTTCTTC. Its protein product is CASSEYSSLAGGPRNEQFF. The V gene is TRBV10-1, the J gene TRBJ2-1; 12 bases line up with TRBD2. CDR1 and CDR2 from the germline V gene are WNHNN and SYGVQD (reference sequence). CDR3 length: 19 amino acids. The V gene end was trimmed by 1 base and the J gene end by 7 bases; junction bases not matched to a gene: 14.

In this sample, this clone turned up once. The chain has TRBV7-8 and TRBJ2-7; perhaps TRBD2 as D (7 bases). Germline V lookup: CDR1 SGHVS, CDR2 FQNEAQ. The CDR3 extends over 14 amino acids. V was cut by 1 base and J by 5 bases, with 12 bases left in between. For the CDR3, the DNA is TGTGCCAGCAGCTTAGGTCGGGGGGCGGACGAGCAGTACTTC. Amino acids: CASSLGRGADEQYF.

The chain employs TRBV27 and TRBJ1-2, with TRBD1 identical over 7 bases. CDR3 length: 14 residues. V lost 5 bases, J lost 5 bases, and 8 bases stayed unmatched. Germline-derived CDR1 and CDR2 are MNHEY and SMNVEV (reference sequence). The CDR3 nucleotides are TGTGCCAGCAGTCCGGGACAGCTTCCGTATGGCTACACCTTC. This translates into CASSPGQLPYGYTF.

Comments on this clone: The sample has other DNA sequences that encode this CDR3 too. V gene TRBV19 combines with J gene TRBJ1-5, with no clear D. CDR3 length equals 14 residues. V was shortened by 7 bases and J by 0 bases, with 10 bases between the two germline ends. Per germline, CDR1 LNHDA and CDR2 SQIVND (reference sequence). The CDR3 sequence is CASMVRDSNQPQHF. For the CDR3, the DNA is TGTGCCAGTATGGTAAGGGATAGCAATCAGCCCCAGCATTTT.

The V and J genes are TRBV9 and TRBJ2-6; 13 positions agree with TRBD2. V shed 3 bases and J 13 bases; nucleotides not matched to a gene: 7. CDR3 length equals 15 residues. Germline V gene lookup returns CDR1 SGDLS and CDR2 YYNGEE. The CDR3 sequence: CASSATGTSGIVLTF. The CDR3 coding sequence is TGTGCCAGCAGCGCAACCGGGACTAGCGGGATTGTCCTGACTTTC.

The chain links TRBV9 to TRBJ2-3, with 10 nucleotides matching TRBD2. CDR3 size: 15 residues. The V segment lost 4 bases and the J segment 6 bases; nucleotides outside the gene matches: 8. Germline V gene data show CDR1 as SGDLS and CDR2 as YYNGEE. The CDR3 coding sequence is TGTGCCAGCAGCTCCACTAGCGGGAAGGGCGATACGCAGTATTTT. It translates to CASSSTSGKGDTQYF.